This T cell receptor beta chain was captured by sequencing in a study of T cell responses to AZD1222 COVID-19 vaccine. Whole-study results and caveats: Donors skewed white British and female; clonal diversity was possibly underestimated. At study baseline, merely several AZD1222 recipients were seropositive. With two AZD1222 doses given, Spike-specific TCR breadth and depth both rose. Among spike-specific TCRs, nearly half reportedly target unmutated variant regions.

As concerns this clone: Its antigen remains unidentified.

Clones were sequenced by immunoSEQ multiplex PCR, and TCRdb holds only the in-frame ones, with some missing. Of 170,000 or so clones in the sample, about 93% were seen once. With 5 bases clipped from V and 0 bases from J, the junction kept 22 bases outside the gene matches. Germline assignment: CDR1 SNHLY and CDR2 FYNNEI. The CDR3 totals 23 residues. This rearrangement joins TRBV2 to TRBJ2-2; TRBD2 aligns across 12 bases. The sequence was obtained from an adult who received the MenACWY meningococcal vaccine as a control. Sequences were derived from peripheral blood, sampled 28 days after the second dose of the MenACWY control vaccine. CDR3: CASSKKDSLLAGGHLANTGELFF. The CDR3, as DNA: TGTGCCAGCAGTAAAAAGGACAGCTTACTAGCGGGGGGCCACCTCGCGAACACCGGGGAGCTGTTTTTT.